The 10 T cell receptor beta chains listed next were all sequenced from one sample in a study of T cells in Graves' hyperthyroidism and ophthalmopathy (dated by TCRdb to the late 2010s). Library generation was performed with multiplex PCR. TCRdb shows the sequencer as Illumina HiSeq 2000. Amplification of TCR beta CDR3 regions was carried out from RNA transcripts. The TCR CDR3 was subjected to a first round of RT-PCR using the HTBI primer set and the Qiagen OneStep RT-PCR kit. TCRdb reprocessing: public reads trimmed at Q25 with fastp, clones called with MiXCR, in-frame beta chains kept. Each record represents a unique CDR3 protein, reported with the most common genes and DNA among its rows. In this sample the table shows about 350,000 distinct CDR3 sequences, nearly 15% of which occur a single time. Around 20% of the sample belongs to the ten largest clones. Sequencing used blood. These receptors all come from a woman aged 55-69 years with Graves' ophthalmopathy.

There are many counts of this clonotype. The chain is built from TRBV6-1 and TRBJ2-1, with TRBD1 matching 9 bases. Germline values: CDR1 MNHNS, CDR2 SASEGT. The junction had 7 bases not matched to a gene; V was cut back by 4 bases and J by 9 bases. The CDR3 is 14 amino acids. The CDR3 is CASSGRTGAVEQFF. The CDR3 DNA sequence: TGTGCCAGCAGTGGCCGGACAGGGGCGGTTGAGCAGTTCTTC.

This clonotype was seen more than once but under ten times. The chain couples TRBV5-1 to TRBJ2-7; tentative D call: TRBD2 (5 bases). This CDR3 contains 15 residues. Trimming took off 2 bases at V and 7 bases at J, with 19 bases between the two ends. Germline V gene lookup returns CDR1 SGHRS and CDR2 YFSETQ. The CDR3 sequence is CASSFREFTAGEQYF. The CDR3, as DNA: TGCGCCAGCAGCTTCCGGGAATTTACGGCGGGTGAGCAGTACTTC.

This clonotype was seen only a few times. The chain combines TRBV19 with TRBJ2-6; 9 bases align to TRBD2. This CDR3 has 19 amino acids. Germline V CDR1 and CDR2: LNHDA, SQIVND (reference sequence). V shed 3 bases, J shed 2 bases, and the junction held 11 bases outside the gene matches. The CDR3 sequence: CASSIWIAGVLPGANVLTF. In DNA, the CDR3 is TGTGCCAGTAGTATTTGGATAGCGGGAGTACTACCTGGGGCCAACGTCCTGACTTTC.

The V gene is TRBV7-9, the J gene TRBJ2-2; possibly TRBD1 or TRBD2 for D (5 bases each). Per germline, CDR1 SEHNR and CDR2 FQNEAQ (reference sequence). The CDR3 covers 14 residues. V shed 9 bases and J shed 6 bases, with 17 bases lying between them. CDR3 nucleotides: TGTGCCAGTTCGGGTTCGAGGGGATCCGGGGAGCTGTTTTTT. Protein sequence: CASSGSRGSGELFF.

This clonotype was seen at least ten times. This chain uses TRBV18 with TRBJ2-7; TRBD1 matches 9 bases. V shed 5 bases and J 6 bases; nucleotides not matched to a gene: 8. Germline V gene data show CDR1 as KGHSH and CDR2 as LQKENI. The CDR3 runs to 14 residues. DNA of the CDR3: TGTGCCAGCTCAGTCCGGGACAGGGCCACCGAGCAGTACTTC. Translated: CASSVRDRATEQYF.

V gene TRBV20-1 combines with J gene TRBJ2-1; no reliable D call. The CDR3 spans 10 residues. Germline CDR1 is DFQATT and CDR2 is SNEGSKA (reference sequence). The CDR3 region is CSAIYNEQFF. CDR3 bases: TGCAGCGCCATATACAATGAGCAGTTCTTC.

CDR3 region: CASTRLSGAGELFF. The CDR3 DNA reads as TGTGCCAGCACGAGGTTGTCCGGGGCCGGGGAGCTGTTTTTT. The rearrangement links TRBV3-1 to TRBJ2-2; maybe TRBD2 (5 bases). Germline V gene lookup returns CDR1 LGHDT and CDR2 YNNKEL (reference sequence). V was pared by 7 bases and J by 6 bases, with 15 bases between. The CDR3 length is 14 residues.

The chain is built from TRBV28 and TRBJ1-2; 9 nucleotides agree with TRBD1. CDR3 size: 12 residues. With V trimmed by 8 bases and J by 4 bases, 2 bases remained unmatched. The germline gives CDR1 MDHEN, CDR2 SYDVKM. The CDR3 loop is CASGTGSYGYTF. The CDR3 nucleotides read TGTGCCAGCGGGACAGGGAGCTATGGCTACACCTTC.

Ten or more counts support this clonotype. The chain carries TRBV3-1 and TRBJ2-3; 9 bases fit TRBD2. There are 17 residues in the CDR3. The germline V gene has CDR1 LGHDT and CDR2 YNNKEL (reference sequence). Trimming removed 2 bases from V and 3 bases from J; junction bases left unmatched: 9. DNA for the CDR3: TGTGCCAGCAGCCAACCATATAGCGGGAGTAGAACAGATACGCAGTATTTT. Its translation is CASSQPYSGSRTDTQYF.

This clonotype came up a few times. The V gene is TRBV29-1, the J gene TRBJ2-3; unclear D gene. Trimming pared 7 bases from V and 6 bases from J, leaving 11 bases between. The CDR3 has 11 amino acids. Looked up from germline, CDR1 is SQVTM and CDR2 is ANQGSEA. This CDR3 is CSGVLEDTQYF. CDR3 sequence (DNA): TGCAGCGGTGTGCTAGAGGATACGCAGTATTTT.